This section outlines one T cell receptor (beta chain) sequence together with its context. This entry comes from a study of blood T cells in healthy people across ages. In germline, CDR1 is LGHDT, CDR2 YNNKEL (reference sequence). Unmatched junction bases numbered 7, after V lost 1 base and J lost 3 bases. The CDR3 is made up of 16 amino acids. With a J-beta primer mix and a sample-barcoded 5' primer, a second PCR ran about 7 to 12 cycles. TCRdb recomputed calls from the 5' RACE reads with MiXCR, one row per CDR3 protein. The sample contains around 1.5 million distinct CDR3 sequences, about 43% of which appear only once.

The chain joins TRBV3-1 to TRBJ2-3, with 7 bases lining up with TRBD2. This TCR came from a young woman in good health. What was sequenced was blood. CDR3 DNA: TGTGCCAGCAGCCAAGCGGGGGGACGTGGGACAGATACGCAGTATTTT. Its protein product is CASSQAGGRGTDTQYF.